This T cell receptor beta chain was found in a study of cytomegalovirus exposure and HLA in healthy donors listed by TCRdb under 2017. Some background on the complete study: An earlier analysis of some 620 of the donors reported about 280 Gb of sequence data and 95 million to 120 million unique TCR beta sequences obtained from about 170 million T cells. Typing coverage differed by locus: A, B, C, DRB1 and DQB1 were typed in about 620-640 donors, DQA1 in 522, DPA1 in approximately 600, and DPB1 in 400 to 480. Rather than using new phenotypic data, the later analysis identified candidate immune exposures from TCR beta sequences and from how often those sequences occurred across donors. The genetic ancestry cluster associated with self-reported Caucasian donors included around four fifths of the roughly 390 genotyped donors. A later analysis re-analyzed previously published TCR beta repertoires from about 730 donors and added high-resolution HLA genotyping to study TCR occurrence patterns. The study aimed to test whether cataloging public T cell receptors could reveal signatures of past pathogen exposure. An earlier analysis of approximately 580 of the donors used high-throughput TCR beta sequencing to judge whether each TCR beta V gene segment behaved as functional or pseudogenic. Using immunosequencing, the study profiled T cell repertoires from 500 to 800 subjects and related those repertoires to cytomegalovirus serostatus. HLA typing covered class I and class II loci at four-digit resolution. On average, around 240,000 unique TCR beta nucleotide sequences were sequenced per donor among 350 to 400 genotyped donors of the cohort, with roughly 18% of those sequences being non-productive. Alongside the repertoire data, information on donor age, sex, ethnicity and CMV serostatus was compiled. All discovery cohort repertoires had been generated on a single sequencing platform. Besides the first cohort of 550 to 750 subjects, a separate validation cohort made up of over 95 different subjects was used. A later genetic analysis took genome-wide SNP genotypes for about 60% of the roughly 670 donors and used that subset as a discovery cohort. Because of strong linkage in the cohort, roughly five DR-DQ haplotypes were treated as single units for association and clustering. An early release that covered more than 550 HLA-typed donors contained around 330 gigabases of sequencing data and 70 million to 100 million unique TCR sequences. To predict cytomegalovirus infection status, the study combined high-throughput TCR immunosequencing, statistical association of individual TCRs with disease status, and machine learning. The paper's findings and limits, for the study overall: While some public TCRs were present in many individuals, most TCR sequences turned up only very rarely across donors. A further reported finding was that TCR beta sequences accurately predicted the HLA-A and HLA-B alleles for most subjects in the first cohort. The sequencing pipeline was judged likely to have produced a cluster of highly shared sequence variants as a technical artifact. In vitro tests confirmed that three of the cytomegalovirus-associated TCR beta chains recognize cytomegalovirus antigens. In this cohort, only TCR beta chains were sequenced, and detectable features were limited by the absence of alpha or paired-chain data. Linkage disequilibrium might explain the correlated functional status among segregating V segments, but an unknown experimental factor could not be excluded. According to a later analysis, most CMV-associated TCR beta chains appeared to be HLA-restricted, and the HLA associations seemed to be driven largely by CMV exposure. HLA typing was unavailable for some donors at each locus, so association tests used only the typed subset. According to a later analysis, parvovirus B19, influenza, CMV and Epstein-Barr virus appeared linked to several top co-occurrence clusters. A later analysis found that HLA-associated TCR beta chains were more clonally expanded and had lower generation probabilities than equally common non-associated chains. When HLA alleles, especially DR and DQ, strongly co-occurred, TCR associations were difficult to assign to individual alleles. The study listed 164 TCR beta chains as associated with cytomegalovirus. The classifier was reported to diagnose cytomegalovirus status with high specificity and sensitivity in both the original cohort and the validation cohort. A later analysis associated around 16,000 TCR beta sequences with specific HLA alleles at a false discovery rate of 0.05. In an earlier analysis of some 540 of the donors, most TCR beta V segments appeared in productive rearrangements about 90% or about 30% of the time, broadly matching IMGT annotations. According to a later genetic analysis, donors in an Asian-associated ancestry cluster had fewer N-insertions in productive TCRs than the roughly 670-donor mean. Roughly uniform sequencing depth across donors was assumed in presence/absence analyses, although this assumption may not hold. A later analysis found that TCR association rates varied across HLA loci, with DRB1 alleles showing the most associated TCRs and HLA-C alleles the fewest. Some 15 rarely observed V segments, including chromosome 9 orphons, were excluded from the earlier analysis of several hundred of the donors because counts were too low. It was suggested by the authors that the approach could potentially be generalized to other disease states and immunological phenotypes. A later genetic analysis associated a missense DCLRE1C variant with V-gene and J-gene trimming of TCR beta chains, and an independent cohort replicated the association. CMV serostatus was the only immune exposure information available for the cohort. Some IMGT-functional V segments, including TRBV6-2 and TRBV6-3, could not be distinguished by the 87-base-pair reads and were therefore excluded.

The method was the immunoSEQ multiplex PCR assay. For the multiplex PCR, a mixture combining 60 forward primers for TCR Vbeta segments and 13 reverse primers for TCR Jbeta segments was used. A multiplex PCR assay on genomic DNA amplified the CDR3 region of rearranged TCR beta genes. The amplified TCR beta libraries were sequenced on the Illumina HiSeq System as 87-base-pair reads. On the authors' methods: A later analysis counted about 80 million unique TCR beta chains across the 550 to 750 repertoires, and 10 million to 11 million of these chains were shared by at least two donors. Raw reads were error-corrected and collapsed into unique sequences with a nearest-neighbor algorithm that merged closely related sequences to remove PCR and sequencing errors. V, D and J gene segments were assigned by aligning CDR3 sequences to IMGT reference sequences. Each retained sequence needed at least a six-nucleotide match to both a V gene segment and a J gene segment. Rearrangements were called productive when the CDR3 lacked stop codons and stayed in frame with V and J; all others were non-productive. CDR3 was defined by IMGT convention, running from the second conserved V-encoded cysteine to the conserved J-encoded phenylalanine. The earlier analysis of 500 to 650 of the donors excluded any sequence lacking an unambiguous match to a single V gene segment. In an earlier analysis of a few hundred of the donors, V segments were called functional above 56.7% productive rearrangements and were called segregating when the between-donor standard deviation exceeded 5%. A statistical classification framework was developed to diagnose cytomegalovirus status using the catalog of TCR beta chain sequences. In a later analysis, TCR nucleotide sequences were compared against IMGT/GENE-DB human TR gene sequences so that V and J genes could be assigned. Using the TCRdist pipeline, a later analysis assigned CDR3 sequences along with most-parsimonious VDJ recombination scenarios. In a later analysis, each TCR beta chain was defined by its CDR3 amino acid sequence together with its V-gene family, and reads without a unique V-gene family were excluded. In a later analysis, fewer than 650 highly shared, low-generation-probability nucleotide sequences were removed to address suspected cross-contamination and a sequencing artifact. For each public chain, a later analysis derived a clonal expansion index from normalized ranks of inferred template counts within each repertoire. In a later analysis, generation probabilities were computed using a VDJ recombination model fitted to out-of-frame rearrangements, and the results were checked against IGoR. In a later analysis, hypergeometric tests were used to score TCR-TCR, TCR-HLA and TCR-CMV co-occurrence, with a repertoire-size bias correction applied to TCR pairs. A later analysis estimated false discovery rates by permuting HLA or CMV assignments 20 times. In a later analysis, co-occurring TCRs were grouped using DBSCAN, with TCRdist sequence similarity added in when clustering inside HLA-allele-positive subsets. Co-occurrence clustering excluded repertoires with fewer than 30,000 or more than 120,000 public chains, plus five with anomalous nucleotide sharing. This immuneACCESS table, as held by TCRdb, lists in-frame sequences with V and J called but not all clones. Of the missing ones, under half trace to an unresolved V gene in checked studies; the others have no known cause. The D gene and trimming were derived from the DNA, and the V and J assignments and clone size from that table. Across this sample there are fewer than 150,000 clones, with 60% to 80% seen only once. Clones ranked in the top ten supply under 5.5% of the sample.

The cohort consisted of fewer than 700 healthy bone marrow donors. At the time of sampling, all cohort members were nominally healthy, though unrecorded immune exposures were likely present. The donor was CMV seronegative and was included in the group of about 350 seronegative cohort members. A peripheral blood sample was collected from each donor, and TCR beta sequencing was performed on peripheral blood mononuclear cells. Genomic DNA extraction from the blood cell samples was performed with the Qiagen DNeasy Blood Extraction Kit. The CDR3 sequence holds 14 residues, the cysteine and phenylalanine included. Only CDR3 DNA remains: 42 bases, in frame from the first base. The germline V gene provides CDR1 ENHRY and CDR2 SYGVKD. V and J are truncated by 3 bases and 0 bases respectively, leaving an intervening sequence of 9 bases. In the case of this clone: There is no known antigen for this receptor. Base qualities are not at hand, and no much larger clone is one base apart.

The source material was PBMCs. This sequence uses TRBV10-3 and TRBJ2-7; 5 matching bases give a weak D call of TRBD1. The TCR sequence derives from a woman aged 50 to 60 in good health and CMV-seronegative. The sequenced DNA: TGTGCCATCAGTGAAAAGGGGATCTCCTACGAGCAGTACTTC. It encodes CAISEKGISYEQYF.